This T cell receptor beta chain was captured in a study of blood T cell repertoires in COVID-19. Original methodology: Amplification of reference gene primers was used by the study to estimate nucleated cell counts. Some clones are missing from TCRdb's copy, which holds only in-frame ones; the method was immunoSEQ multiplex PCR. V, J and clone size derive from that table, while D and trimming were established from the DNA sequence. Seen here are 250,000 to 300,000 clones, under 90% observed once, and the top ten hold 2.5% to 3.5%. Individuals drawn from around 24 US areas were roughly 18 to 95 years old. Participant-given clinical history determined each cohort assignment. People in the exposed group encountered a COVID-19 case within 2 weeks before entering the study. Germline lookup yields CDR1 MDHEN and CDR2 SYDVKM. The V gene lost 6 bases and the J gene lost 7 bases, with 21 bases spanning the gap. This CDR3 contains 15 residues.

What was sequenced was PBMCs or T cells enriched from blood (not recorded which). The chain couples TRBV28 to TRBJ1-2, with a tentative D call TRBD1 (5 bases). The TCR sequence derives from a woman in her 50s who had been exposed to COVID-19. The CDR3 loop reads CASRLRDRLSLGYTF. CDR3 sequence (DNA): TGTGCCAGCAGGCTCCGAGACAGACTCAGTCTTGGCTACACCTTC.